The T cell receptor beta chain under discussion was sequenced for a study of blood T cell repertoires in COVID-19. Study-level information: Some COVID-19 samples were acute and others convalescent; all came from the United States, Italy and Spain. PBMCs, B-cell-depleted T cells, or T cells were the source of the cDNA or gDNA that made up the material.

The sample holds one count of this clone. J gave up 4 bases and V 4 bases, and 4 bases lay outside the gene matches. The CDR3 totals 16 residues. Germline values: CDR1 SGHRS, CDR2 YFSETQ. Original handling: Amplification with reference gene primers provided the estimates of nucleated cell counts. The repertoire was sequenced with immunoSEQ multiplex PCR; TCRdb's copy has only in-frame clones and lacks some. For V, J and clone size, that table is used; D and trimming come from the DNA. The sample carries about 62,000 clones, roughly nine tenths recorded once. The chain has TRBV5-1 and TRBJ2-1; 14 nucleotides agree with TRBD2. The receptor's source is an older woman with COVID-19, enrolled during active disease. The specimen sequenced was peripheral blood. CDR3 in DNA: TGCGCCAGCAGCCCGACTAGCGGGAGGGCTTACAATGAGCAGTTCTTC. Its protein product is CASSPTSGRAYNEQFF. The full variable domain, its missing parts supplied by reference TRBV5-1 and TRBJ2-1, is KAGVTQTPRYLIKTRGQQVTLSCSPISGHRSVSWYQQTPGQGLQFLFEYFSETQRNKGNFPGRFSGRQFSNSRSEMNVSTLELGDSALYLCASSPTSGRAYNEQFFGPGTRLTVL.